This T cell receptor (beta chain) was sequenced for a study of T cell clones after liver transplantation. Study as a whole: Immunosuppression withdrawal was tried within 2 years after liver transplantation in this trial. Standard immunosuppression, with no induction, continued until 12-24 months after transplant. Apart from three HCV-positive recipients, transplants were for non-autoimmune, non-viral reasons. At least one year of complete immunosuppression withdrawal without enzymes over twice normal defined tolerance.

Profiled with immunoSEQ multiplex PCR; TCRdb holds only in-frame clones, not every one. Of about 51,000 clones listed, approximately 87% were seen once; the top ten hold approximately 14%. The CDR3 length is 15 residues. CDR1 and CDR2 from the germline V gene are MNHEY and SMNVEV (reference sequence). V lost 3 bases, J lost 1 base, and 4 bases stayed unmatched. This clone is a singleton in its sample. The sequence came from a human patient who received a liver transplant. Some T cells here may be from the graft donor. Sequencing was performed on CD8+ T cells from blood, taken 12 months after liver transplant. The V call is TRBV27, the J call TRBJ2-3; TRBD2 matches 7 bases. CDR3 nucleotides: TGTGCCAGCAGTTTGTGGCGGGAGCGCACAGATACGCAGTATTTT. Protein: CASSLWRERTDTQYF.